These 23 T cell receptor beta chains came from one sample sequenced in a study of resident and recirculating memory T cells in vitiligo (dated by TCRdb to about 2018). Library method: the immunoSEQ multiplex PCR assay. TCRdb provides this immuneACCESS table in a form limited to in-frame rearrangements. Some clones are lacking; in checked studies, under half of them reflect an unresolved V gene, and why the rest are absent is not known. The sample table lists 65,000 to 80,000 clones, about 90% of them with a count of one. The biggest ten clones account for about 4.8% of the sample. Specimen: blood. These receptor sequences come from a male donor with vitiligo.

The V call is TRBV6-5, the J call TRBJ1-2; possible D gene TRBD1, 6 bases. Looked up from germline, CDR1 is MNHEY and CDR2 is SVGAGI. V gave up 5 bases and J gave up 5 bases, with 15 bases separating them. The CDR3 has 14 amino acids. The CDR3 spells CASSPLTGKYGYTF. The CDR3, as DNA: TGTGCCAGCAGTCCCCTTACAGGGAAGTATGGCTACACCTTC.

This chain connects TRBV28 to TRBJ2-2; 9 positions agree with TRBD2. In germline, CDR1 is MDHEN, CDR2 SYDVKM. This CDR3 is built from 16 residues. V lost 3 bases to trimming and J lost 4 bases; unmatched junction nucleotides: 6. Here the CDR3 DNA reads TGTGCCAGCAGTTTGGTGGCGGGAGGGGCCACCGGGGAGCTGTTTTTT. Amino acids: CASSLVAGGATGELFF.

This chain uses TRBV29-1 with TRBJ2-4, with 7 positions matching TRBD1. This CDR3 region has 13 residues. The germline CDR1 and CDR2 sequences are SQVTM and ANQGSEA. After removal of 5 bases from V and 9 bases from J, the junction contained 10 bases not matched to a gene. CDR3 loop: CSVMEIGGFIQYF. The CDR3 nucleotides are TGCAGCGTTATGGAGATAGGGGGCTTCATTCAGTACTTC.

The chain carries TRBV4-1 and TRBJ2-7, with TRBD2 as a possible D gene (6 bases). This CDR3 has 19 residues. CDR1 and CDR2 from the germline V gene are MGHRA and YSYEKL. The germline V and J ends were trimmed by 4 bases and 2 bases, with 27 bases remaining between them. CDR3 sequence reads: CASSPTPGTSVGRTYEQYF. The DNA of the CDR3 is TGCGCCAGCAGCCCAACCCCCGGCACTAGTGTAGGGAGGACCTACGAGCAGTACTTC.

The rearrangement links TRBV9 to TRBJ2-1; 12 nucleotides agree with TRBD2. The J segment lost 5 bases and the V segment lost 3 bases, leaving 9 bases of the junction unmatched. CDR3 length: 17 amino acids. Germline V gene sequence: CDR1 SGDLS, CDR2 YYNGEE. The CDR3 protein is CASSAPGGLAGNNEQFF. The CDR3 nucleotides read TGTGCCAGCAGCGCCCCCGGGGGACTAGCGGGTAACAATGAGCAGTTCTTC.

This chain uses TRBV7-2 with TRBJ2-1, with 11 bases aligning to TRBD2. The V segment lost 5 bases and the J segment 4 bases; nucleotides outside the gene matches: 4. CDR1 SGHTA and CDR2 FQGNSA come from the germline V gene. The CDR3 has 15 amino acids. CDR3 nucleotides: TGTGCCAGCAGCCGACTAGCGGGAATTTACAATGAGCAGTTCTTC. It encodes CASSRLAGIYNEQFF.

This chain joins TRBV5-1 and TRBJ2-1, with 11 bases identical to TRBD2. CDR1 and CDR2 (germline): SGHRS, YFSETQ. V lost 5 bases to trimming and J lost 0 bases; unmatched junction nucleotides: 4. The CDR3 runs to 16 residues. The CDR3 reads CASRTSGDPSYNEQFF. CDR3 nucleotides: TGCGCCAGCAGGACTAGCGGGGACCCCTCCTACAATGAGCAGTTCTTC.

The genes are TRBV5-1 and TRBJ2-5, with 11 bases identical to TRBD1. CDR3 length: 13 residues. With V trimmed by 5 bases and J by 5 bases, 2 bases remained unmatched. The germline CDR1 and CDR2 sequences are SGHRS and YFSETQ. The CDR3 sequence is CASSGQGAETQYF. CDR3 DNA: TGCGCCAGCAGTGGACAGGGGGCGGAGACCCAGTACTTC.

This chain joins TRBV2 and TRBJ2-1; 16 bases line up with TRBD2. This CDR3 has 16 residues. The junction had 5 bases not matched to a gene; V was cut back by 5 bases and J by 7 bases. CDR1 and CDR2 (germline): SNHLY, FYNNEI. The CDR3 DNA is TGTGCCAGCAGTCCGGGACTAGCGGGAGGGCATAATGAGCAGTTCTTC. This codes for CASSPGLAGGHNEQFF.

V gene TRBV6-5 combines with J gene TRBJ1-3; 8 positions agree with TRBD1. The germline V gene encodes CDR1 MNHEY and CDR2 SVGAGI. V gave up 4 bases and J gave up 3 bases; unmatched junction bases: 5. The CDR3 is 15 residues long. The CDR3 DNA reads as TGTGCCAGCAGTTCGCAGGGGGCGGGTGGAAACACCATATATTTT. Its translation: CASSSQGAGGNTIYF.

V is TRBV9 and J is TRBJ2-1, with TRBD2 matching over 9 bases. V gave up 1 base and J gave up 5 bases; unmatched junction bases: 1. This CDR3 has 14 amino acids. Germline loops: CDR1 SGDLS, CDR2 YYNGEE. CDR3 residues: CASSVRLADNEQFF. CDR3 in DNA: TGTGCCAGCAGCGTAAGACTAGCGGACAATGAGCAGTTCTTC.

CDR3 in amino acids: CATSRSLQGSGDEKLFF. DNA for the CDR3: TGTGCCACCAGCAGATCCCTTCAGGGGTCCGGGGATGAAAAACTGTTTTTT. The V call is TRBV15, the J call TRBJ1-4, with D maybe TRBD1 (6 bases). This CDR3 contains 17 residues. The germline gives CDR1 LNHNV, CDR2 YYDKDF (reference sequence). V was pared by 2 bases and J by 6 bases, with 19 bases between.

This chain joins TRBV18 and TRBJ2-7; no clear D gene. Trimming shortened V by 3 bases and J by 2 bases, and 8 bases separated the two germline ends. CDR1 KGHSH and CDR2 LQKENI come from the germline V gene. This CDR3 region has 13 residues. The CDR3 spells CASSPGRPYEQYF. The CDR3 DNA follows: TGTGCCAGCTCACCGGGCAGACCCTACGAGCAGTACTTC.

The genes are TRBV5-4 and TRBJ2-3; 9 bases align to TRBD2. With 6 bases clipped from V and 5 bases from J, the junction kept 7 bases outside the gene matches. Per germline, CDR1 SGHNT and CDR2 YYREEE (reference sequence). The CDR3 runs to 14 residues. The CDR3 protein is CASKAGGLEDTQYF. The CDR3 nucleotides read TGTGCCAGCAAGGCGGGAGGGTTGGAAGATACGCAGTATTTT.

The chain is built from TRBV5-1 and TRBJ2-1; 8 bases are shared with TRBD2. Trimming at V came to 1 base and at J to 0 bases, leaving 6 bases not matched to a gene. From germline, CDR1 is SGHRS and CDR2 YFSETQ. CDR3 size: 17 residues. The CDR3: CASSLTSGASSYNEQFF. The CDR3 bases are TGCGCCAGCAGCTTGACTAGCGGAGCCAGCTCCTACAATGAGCAGTTCTTC. Looking up the rest from reference TRBV5-1 and TRBJ2-1 gives the full variable domain: KAGVTQTPRYLIKTRGQQVTLSCSPISGHRSVSWYQQTPGQGLQFLFEYFSETQRNKGNFPGRFSGRQFSNSRSEMNVSTLELGDSALYLCASSLTSGASSYNEQFFGPGTRLTVL.

The chain is built from TRBV29-1 and TRBJ2-1, with TRBD1 identical over 7 bases. The V gene end was trimmed by 2 bases and the J gene end by 2 bases; junction bases not matched to a gene: 3. CDR3 length equals 14 residues. Germline lookup yields CDR1 SQVTM and CDR2 ANQGSEA. The CDR3 DNA sequence: TGCAGCGTTGAACGCGACAGGGCCTACAATGAGCAGTTCTTC. Protein product: CSVERDRAYNEQFF.

The V gene is TRBV30, the J gene TRBJ2-7; D gene uncertain. V was clipped by 5 bases and J by 9 bases, with 14 bases between them. The CDR3 length is 11 residues. Germline V gives CDR1 GTSNPN, CDR2 SVGIG (reference sequence). The CDR3 region has the DNA TGTGCCTGGGATACCAATCAGGTGCAGTACTTC. Protein: CAWDTNQVQYF.

The J gene is TRBJ2-7, the V gene TRBV7-6, with TRBD2 as a possible D gene (6 bases). The CDR3 is 15 amino acids. Germline loops: CDR1 SGHVS, CDR2 FNYEAQ. Trimming pared 5 bases from V and 0 bases from J, leaving 14 bases between. CDR3 in DNA: TGTGCCAGCAGCCCACAGGACGGGAGCTCCTACGAGCAGTACTTC. Translated: CASSPQDGSSYEQYF.

The chain links TRBV11-3 to TRBJ1-1; weak D call: TRBD1 (5 bases). Between the trimmed V and J ends, which lost 8 bases and 2 bases, there was a span of 12 bases. CDR1 is SGHNT and CDR2 is YENEEA in the germline V gene. This CDR3 has 13 amino acids. The DNA of the CDR3 is TGTGCCAGCGGGAGGGGAGATAACACTGAAGCTTTCTTT. It encodes CASGRGDNTEAFF. The complete variable domain, with remaining parts taken from reference TRBV11-3 and TRBJ1-1, reads EAGVVQSPRYKIIEKKQPVAFWCNPISGHNTLYWYLQNLGQGPELLIRYENEEAVDDSQLPKDRFSAERLKGVDSTLKIQPAELGDSAVYLCASGRGDNTEAFFGQGTRLTVV.

The chain is built from TRBV30 and TRBJ2-2; 8 nucleotides align to TRBD2. Trimming took 0 bases from V and 0 from J; bases not matched to a gene: 15. From germline, CDR1 is GTSNPN and CDR2 SVGIG (reference sequence). The CDR3 loop spans 20 amino acids. The CDR3 is CAWSVSSGGRMDSNTGELFF. CDR3 nucleotide sequence: TGTGCCTGGAGTGTATCTTCCGGCGGGAGGATGGACTCGAACACCGGGGAGCTGTTTTTT.

V gene TRBV9 combines with J gene TRBJ1-4, with D possibly matching TRBD1 (6 bases). CDR1 is SGDLS and CDR2 is YYNGEE in the germline V gene. The germline V and J ends were trimmed by 4 bases and 3 bases, with 13 bases remaining between them. CDR3 length equals 15 residues. This chain's CDR3 is CASSQWEGANEKLFF. The DNA of the CDR3 is TGTGCCAGCAGCCAATGGGAGGGGGCTAATGAAAAACTGTTTTTT.

The V call is TRBV15, the J call TRBJ2-7; 9 bases align to TRBD1. Germline CDR1 reads LNHNV; CDR2 reads YYDKDF (reference sequence). Losses at the gene ends were 5 bases for V and 6 bases for J; bases not matched to a gene: 8. The CDR3 totals 14 residues. The CDR3 sequence is CATSLTGTGFEQYF. Written as DNA, the CDR3 is TGTGCCACCAGCCTGACCGGGACAGGGTTCGAGCAGTACTTC.

The CDR3 nucleotides read TGTGCCAGCAGCTCGACAGGGGGCGGGACTGAAGCTTTCTTT. It yields the protein CASSSTGGGTEAFF. The V call is TRBV7-3, the J call TRBJ1-1, with TRBD1 matching over 10 bases. V lost 4 bases, J lost 5 bases, and 4 bases stayed unmatched. Germline V gives CDR1 SGHTA, CDR2 FQGTGA. The CDR3 loop spans 14 amino acids.